This T cell receptor beta chain was retrieved from a study of OX40 agonist ivuxolimab in advanced cancers. V was trimmed by 1 base and J by 5 bases, leaving 18 bases between them. Germline loops: CDR1 SGHTA, CDR2 FQGTGA. This CDR3 is 17 amino acids long. TCRdb keeps only in-frame clones here, not all; method: immunoSEQ multiplex PCR. The repertoire holds some 65,000 clones, 85% seen once, with approximately 4% in the top ten. This clone was detected once. The specimen was CD4+ or CD8+ T cells sorted from blood, collected in a trial of the OX40 agonist ivuxolimab. The receptor was isolated from an adult with an advanced solid tumor such as melanoma, head and neck, liver or kidney cancer. The rearrangement uses TRBV7-3 and TRBJ2-1, with D perhaps matching TRBD2 (6 bases). CDR3 amino acids: CASSLIPPSGSNNEQFF. The CDR3 region has the DNA TGTGCCAGCAGCTTAATCCCCCCGAGCGGGTCTAACAATGAGCAGTTCTTC.